These 17 T cell receptor beta chains share one sample of origin, sequenced in a study of a mutant IDH1 vaccine in newly diagnosed glioma. Produced via immunoSEQ multiplex PCR; TCRdb's table is partial and in-frame only. The table lists about 32,000 clones, just under 80% of them singletons. Their specific antigens are unknown. The time point was: week 11, during vaccination. The content of each vaccine dose was 300 ug of mutant IDH1 20-mer peptide, and topical imiquimod accompanied it. This material consisted of PBMCs, taken from a glioma patient whose treatment included an IDH1 peptide vaccine. The receptors were sampled from a man aged 30 to 45 with glioma.

This sequence joins TRBV7-9 and TRBJ1-6; no clear D. CDR3 size: 12 residues. Germline assignment: CDR1 SEHNR and CDR2 FQNEAQ (reference sequence). Trimming cost V 5 bases and J 7 bases, with 6 bases left between them. The CDR3: CASSRNNSPLHF. Here the CDR3 DNA reads TGTGCCAGCAGCCGGAACAATTCACCCCTCCACTTT.

The CDR3 DNA sequence: TGTGCCTGCCCGGAGGAGAGCACAGATACGCAGTATTTT. Its translation: CACPEESTDTQYF. This chain joins TRBV30 and TRBJ2-3; D may be TRBD2 (5 bases). Germline V gene data show CDR1 as GTSNPN and CDR2 as SVGIG (reference sequence). V was pared by 6 bases and J by 0 bases, with 10 bases between. This CDR3 is 13 amino acids long.

J is TRBJ1-1 and V is TRBV7-9, with 8 positions matching TRBD1. The CDR3 runs to 16 residues. The junction had 7 bases not matched to a gene; V was cut back by 4 bases and J by 0 bases. The germline gives CDR1 SEHNR, CDR2 FQNEAQ (reference sequence). The CDR3 region is CASSSPGGGMNTEAFF. CDR3 coding DNA: TGTGCCAGCAGCTCTCCAGGGGGCGGGATGAACACTGAAGCTTTCTTT. The full variable domain, in which reference TRBV7-9 and TRBJ1-1 provide the parts outside the CDR3, is DTGVSQNPRHKITKRGQNVTFRCDPISEHNRLYWYRQTLGQGPEFLTYFQNEAQLEKSRLLSDRFSAERPKGSFSTLEIQRTEQGDSAMYLCASSSPGGGMNTEAFFGQGTRLTVV.

The chain employs TRBV15 and TRBJ1-5; D unclear. The CDR3 extends over 17 amino acids. V was cut by 1 base and J by 7 bases, with 20 bases left in between. CDR1 is LNHNV, CDR2 YYDKDF, per germline (reference sequence). In DNA, the CDR3 is TGTGCCACCAGCAGAGGGTCAATAGGAGGGCTGTGGCAGCCCCAGCATTTT. Amino acids: CATSRGSIGGLWQPQHF.

This chain connects TRBV6-5 to TRBJ2-7, with D perhaps TRBD2 (5 bases). Germline CDR1 reads MNHEY; CDR2 reads SVGAGI. The CDR3 runs 15 residues. V lost 2 bases and J lost 2, with 13 bases in between. Written as DNA, the CDR3 is TGTGCCAGCAGTTACCGGCGGACGGGGACCTACGAGCAGTACTTC. Protein product: CASSYRRTGTYEQYF.

Written as DNA, the CDR3 is TGTGCCAGCAGAGCTACAGGGGACCTCACCGGGGAGCTGTTTTTT. The encoded protein is CASRATGDLTGELFF. V and J are TRBV13 and TRBJ2-2, with 7 bases aligning to TRBD1. This CDR3 contains 15 residues. CDR1 and CDR2 from the germline V gene are PRHDT and FYEKMQ (reference sequence). V dropped 6 bases and J dropped 4; count of bases not matched to a gene: 8.

The rearrangement joins TRBV30 to TRBJ1-4; D not certain. Trimming stripped 0 bases from V and 4 bases from J, with 18 bases between. This CDR3 has 17 amino acids. Germline CDR1 reads GTSNPN; CDR2 reads SVGIG (reference sequence). CDR3 residues: CAWSVRARTVDNEKLFF. CDR3 in DNA: TGTGCCTGGAGTGTACGCGCGAGGACGGTCGATAATGAAAAACTGTTTTTT.

The chain employs TRBV5-1 and TRBJ1-1, with D unresolved. Germline CDR1 SGHRS, CDR2 YFSETQ. CDR3 length: 15 amino acids. V was clipped by 4 bases and J by 0 bases, with 13 bases between them. The CDR3 DNA sequence: TGCGCCAGCAGCCCGGATGTTCTCATGAACACTGAAGCTTTCTTT. Its protein is CASSPDVLMNTEAFF.

The chain recombines TRBV6-1 with TRBJ1-1; D possibly corresponds to TRBD1 (6 bases). This CDR3 is 15 amino acids long. V was trimmed by 4 bases and J by 4 bases, leaving 16 bases between them. Per the germline V gene, CDR1 is MNHNS and CDR2 is SASEGT. CDR3 loop: CASSADPQGGTEAFF. DNA for the CDR3: TGTGCCAGCAGTGCTGACCCCCAAGGGGGCACTGAAGCTTTCTTT.

This sequence joins TRBV19 and TRBJ1-6, with D perhaps matching TRBD1 (6 bases). Germline assignment: CDR1 LNHDA and CDR2 SQIVND (reference sequence). The CDR3 loop spans 14 amino acids. Trimming removed 3 bases at V and 7 bases at J, with 10 bases between. CDR3 nucleotides: TGTGCCAGTAGTATGGGTCAGGGGAATTCACCCCTCCACTTT. This codes for CASSMGQGNSPLHF.

This chain joins TRBV2 and TRBJ1-5, with D unresolved. V lost 0 bases and J lost 2, with 5 bases in between. Germline V CDR1 and CDR2: SNHLY, FYNNEI. This CDR3 contains 14 residues. DNA for the CDR3: TGTGCCAGCAGTGAAGCGCTGGGCAATCAGCCCCAGCATTTT. Translated, it gives CASSEALGNQPQHF.

The chain combines TRBV5-5 with TRBJ1-4, with 12 bases matching TRBD1. Germline V lookup: CDR1 SGHKS, CDR2 YYEKEE (reference sequence). The junction had 3 bases not matched to a gene; V was cut back by 0 bases and J by 6 bases. The CDR3 consists of 16 residues. The CDR3 sequence is CASSLGDRGLDEKLFF. CDR3 coding DNA: TGTGCCAGCAGCTTGGGGGACAGGGGGCTGGATGAAAAACTGTTTTTT.

This clone has only a few counts. The rearrangement uses TRBV7-9 and TRBJ1-1, with 8 bases that match TRBD1. CDR1 is SEHNR, CDR2 FQNEAQ, per germline (reference sequence). The CDR3 covers 13 residues. V shed 7 bases, J shed 5 bases, and the junction held 6 bases outside the gene matches. The CDR3, as DNA: TGTGCCAGCACCGGACAGGGCAGGACTGAAGCTTTCTTT. Its translation: CASTGQGRTEAFF. The full variable domain, rest sourced from reference TRBV7-9 and TRBJ1-1, is DTGVSQNPRHKITKRGQNVTFRCDPISEHNRLYWYRQTLGQGPEFLTYFQNEAQLEKSRLLSDRFSAERPKGSFSTLEIQRTEQGDSAMYLCASTGQGRTEAFFGQGTRLTVV.

The chain recombines TRBV6-5 with TRBJ2-3, with no clear D. Germline assignment: CDR1 MNHEY and CDR2 SVGAGI. CDR3 length: 13 amino acids. Trimming removed 9 bases at V and 5 bases at J, with 15 bases between. CDR3 DNA: TGTGCCAGTGGGTACGGGCTGGAAGATACGCAGTATTTT. It yields the protein CASGYGLEDTQYF.

The chain employs TRBV7-9 and TRBJ1-1; D not resolved. This CDR3 contains 14 residues. With 3 bases removed from V and 4 bases from J, the gap between germline ends came to 12 bases. Germline V gene data show CDR1 as SEHNR and CDR2 as FQNEAQ (reference sequence). CDR3 DNA: TGTGCCAGCAGCTTGGTAGATATGGGCACTGAAGCTTTCTTT. Translating it yields CASSLVDMGTEAFF.

V is TRBV4-3 and J is TRBJ1-3; D remains ambiguous. Germline V lookup: CDR1 LGHNA, CDR2 YSLEER. V dropped 3 bases and J dropped 5 bases, with 8 bases sitting between them. The CDR3 loop spans 13 amino acids. This CDR3 reads CASSQGRRNTIYF. The CDR3 DNA reads as TGCGCCAGCAGCCAGGGCAGACGAAACACCATATATTTT.

The chain uses TRBV30 and TRBJ1-5; 8 bases map to TRBD1. With 2 bases clipped from V and 5 bases from J, the junction kept 8 bases outside the gene matches. The CDR3 runs 15 residues. Looked up from germline, CDR1 is GTSNPN and CDR2 is SVGIG (reference sequence). The CDR3 protein is CAWSPRDRFDQPQHF. As DNA, the CDR3 is TGTGCCTGGAGTCCCCGGGACAGGTTCGATCAGCCCCAGCATTTT.